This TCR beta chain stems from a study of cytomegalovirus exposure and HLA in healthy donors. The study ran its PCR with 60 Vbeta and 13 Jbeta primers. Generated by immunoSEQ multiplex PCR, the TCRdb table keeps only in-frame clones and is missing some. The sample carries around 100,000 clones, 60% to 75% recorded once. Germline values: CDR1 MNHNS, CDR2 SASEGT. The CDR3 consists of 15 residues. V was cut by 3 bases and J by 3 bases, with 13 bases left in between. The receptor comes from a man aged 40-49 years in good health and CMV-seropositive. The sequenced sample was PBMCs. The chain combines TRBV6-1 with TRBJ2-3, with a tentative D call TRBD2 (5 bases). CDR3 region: CASSDRDARTDTQYF. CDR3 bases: TGTGCCAGCAGTGATCGGGATGCGAGAACAGATACGCAGTATTTT.